This T cell receptor beta chain comes out of a study of shared clonotypes between healthy human individuals. Whole-study context: Donors, aged 18 to 49, were a couple of women and a few men. Study results and caveats: Some clonotypes were shared by all four sorted-subset donors, while others were not shared. The non-shared ones had lower generation probabilities than the shared ones.

The germline gives CDR1 SGHNT, CDR2 YYREEE (reference sequence). The CDR3 length is 15 residues. With 4 bases clipped from V and 9 bases from J, the junction kept 13 bases outside the gene matches. Assay: immunoSEQ multiplex PCR; the TCRdb copy retains only in-frame clones and omits some. The sample records 2 million to 2.5 million clones, over 85% being singletons. On this clone: No antigen is known for it.

The rearrangement joins TRBV5-4 to TRBJ2-3; 8 positions match TRBD2. The receptor was isolated from a man between 18 and 29 years old in good health. Sequencing was done on a sample of naive CD4+ T cells sorted from blood. Subset: CD45RA+ positively selected. The CDR3 nucleotides read TGTGCCAGCAGCCCGATTAATAGCGGGACCGGGACGCAGTATTTT. It encodes CASSPINSGTGTQYF.